This TCR beta chain was identified during a study of read filtering for tumor transcriptome and immune sequencing. Study overall: Whole-transcriptome libraries were prepared after DNase treatment. Overall study results and limits: IR-seq and RNA-seq agreed better without single-read clonotypes. Sorted CD138-negative bone marrow cells were not purified T cells.

Molecular barcoded adaptors covering alpha/delta and beta/gamma chains were used on roughly 400 ng RNA. TCRdb used MiXCR to reprocess the reads, holding one entry per CDR3 protein. The sample records approximately 140,000 distinct CDR3 sequences, 13% being singletons. This clonotype has only a few counts. Its antigen is as yet unknown. CDR1 and CDR2 from the germline V gene are LNHNV and YYDKDF (reference sequence). The CDR3 loop spans 15 amino acids. Trimming took 1 base from V and 0 from J; bases not matched to a gene: 1. The receptor was isolated from a donor over 35 with multiple myeloma. Sequencing input: a population of CD138-negative cells sorted from bone marrow. V and J are TRBV15 and TRBJ2-3; 7 positions match TRBD2. The CDR3 here is CATSRGGGSTDTQYF. In DNA, the CDR3 is TGTGCCACCAGCAGAGGCGGGGGAAGCACAGATACGCAGTATTTT.